This TCR beta chain was profiled in a study of CD8+CD57+ T cells in acquired aplastic anemia (dated by TCRdb to the late 2010s). About the study as a whole: DNA extracted from sorted CD4+ and CD8+ cells had a mean of about 3.2 ug, with a range of 0.2 to 27.4 ug. CD8+CD57+ expansion was defined as a frequency above the mean frequency observed in healthy subjects.

General conclusions and limits of the study: Some 30 CD8+ CDR3 sequences were shared between patients and controls but appeared highly expressed in patients and within their immunodominant clones. Between patients and healthy controls, no significant difference in CD8+ Simpson's diversity was found (P=0.060).

V and J are trimmed by 1 base and 4 bases, and the gene matches miss 1 base of the junction. From the germline V gene, CDR1 is SQVTM and CDR2 is ANQGSEA. The CDR3 numbers 13 residues from cysteine through phenylalanine. The DNA shown is the 39-base CDR3, in frame from base 1. Genomic DNA was used as template for profiling of TCR beta VDJ combinations and CDR3 sequences. An Illumina HiSeq 2000 was used for TCR repertoire sequencing. In the authors' own workflow: TRBV/TRBJ rearrangement plots, CDR3 size and DJ length profiles, and Simpson's diversity index were used to assess repertoires. The immunodominant clone was defined as the most abundant DNA sequence in deep sequencing data. CDR3 amino acid sequences were checked for sharing between subjects and were compared against published repertoires and the VDJdb database. TCRdb trimmed the raw reads at Q25, called clones with MiXCR and kept productive beta chains. Here each entry gathers all rows of one CDR3 protein and keeps the most common genes and DNA. The V and J calls come from TCRdb's annotation, not from the publication. The sample table contains about 470,000 distinct CDR3 sequences; only one count was recorded for less than 35% of them. Under 0.95% of the sample is in the top ten clones.

Patients chosen for sequencing had shown expansion of CD8+CD57+ cells by flow cytometry. Severe acquired aplastic anemia was diagnosed in all patients according to International Study of Aplastic Anemia and Agranulocytosis and Camitta criteria. Patients had received no therapy at the time of blood sampling. In the study, sorted CD4+ and CD8+ blood T cells from patients with severe aplastic anemia and from healthy subjects underwent deep sequencing of TCR repertoires. Patients were enrolled under clinicaltrials.gov protocols 00001620, 01623167, 00001397, 00071045, 00081523 and 00961064 in the USA. Ficoll-Paque density gradient centrifugation was used to isolate peripheral blood mononuclear cells. Before DNA extraction, CD4+ and CD8+ T cells were sorted with FACS or magnetic beads. This clonotype was counted between two and nine times. What antigen it recognizes has not been identified. No qualities accompany the bases; no much larger clone lies one base away.

The sequence was collected from a human donor with aplastic anemia. This receptor chain uses TRBV29-1 and TRBJ2-1, and 7 junction bases match TRBD1. Sequencing used sorted CD4+, CD8+, or CD8+CD57+ T cells (not recorded which) from PBMCs. The DNA sequence reads TGCAGCGTTGAAGGGGGACAGTACAATGAGCAGTTCTTC. Its product reads: CSVEGGQYNEQFF.